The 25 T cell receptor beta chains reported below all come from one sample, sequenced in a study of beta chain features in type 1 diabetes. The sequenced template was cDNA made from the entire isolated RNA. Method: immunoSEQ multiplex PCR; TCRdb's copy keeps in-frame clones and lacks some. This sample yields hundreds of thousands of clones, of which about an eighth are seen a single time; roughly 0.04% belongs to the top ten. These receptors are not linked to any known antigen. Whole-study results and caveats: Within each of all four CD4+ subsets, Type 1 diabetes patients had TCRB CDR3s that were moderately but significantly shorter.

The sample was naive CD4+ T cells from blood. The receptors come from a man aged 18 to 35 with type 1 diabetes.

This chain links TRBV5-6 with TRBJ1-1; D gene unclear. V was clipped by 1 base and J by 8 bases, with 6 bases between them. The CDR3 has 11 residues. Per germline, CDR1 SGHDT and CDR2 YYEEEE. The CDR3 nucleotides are TGTGCCAGCAGCTTGTCGGGGGAAGCTTTCTTT. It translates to CASSLSGEAFF. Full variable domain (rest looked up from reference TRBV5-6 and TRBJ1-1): DAGVTQSPTHLIKTRGQQVTLRCSPKSGHDTVSWYQQALGQGPQFIFQYYEEEERQRGNFPDRFSGHQFPNYSSELNVNALLLGDSALYLCASSLSGEAFFGQGTRLTVV.

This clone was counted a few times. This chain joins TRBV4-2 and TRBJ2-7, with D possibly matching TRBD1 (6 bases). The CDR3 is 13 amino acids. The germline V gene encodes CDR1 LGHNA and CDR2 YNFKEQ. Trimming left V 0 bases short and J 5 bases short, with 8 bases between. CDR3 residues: CASSQDTGNEQYF. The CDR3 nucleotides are TGTGCCAGCAGCCAAGATACAGGGAACGAGCAGTACTTC.

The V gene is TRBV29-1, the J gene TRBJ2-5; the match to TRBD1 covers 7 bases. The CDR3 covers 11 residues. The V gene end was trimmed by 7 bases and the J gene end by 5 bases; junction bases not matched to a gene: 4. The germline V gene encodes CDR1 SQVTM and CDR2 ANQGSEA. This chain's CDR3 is CSADRAETQYF. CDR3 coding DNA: TGCAGCGCCGACAGGGCGGAGACCCAGTACTTC.

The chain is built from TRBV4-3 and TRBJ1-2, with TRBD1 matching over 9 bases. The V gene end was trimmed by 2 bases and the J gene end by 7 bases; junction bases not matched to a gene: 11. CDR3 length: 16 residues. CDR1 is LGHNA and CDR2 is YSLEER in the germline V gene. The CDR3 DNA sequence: TGCGCCAGCAGCCAAATGACGGGACAGGGATGGGGTGGCTACACCTTC. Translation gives CASSQMTGQGWGGYTF.

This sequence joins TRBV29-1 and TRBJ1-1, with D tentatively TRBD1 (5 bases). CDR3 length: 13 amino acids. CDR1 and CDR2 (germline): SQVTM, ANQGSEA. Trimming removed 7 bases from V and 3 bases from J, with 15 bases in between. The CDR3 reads CSATSDSYTEAFF. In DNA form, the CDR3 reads TGCAGCGCCACATCCGACAGTTACACTGAAGCTTTCTTT.

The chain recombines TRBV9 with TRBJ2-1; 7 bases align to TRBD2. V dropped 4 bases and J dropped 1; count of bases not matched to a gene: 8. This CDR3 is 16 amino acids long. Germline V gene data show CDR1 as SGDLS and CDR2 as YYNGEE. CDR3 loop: CASSLYSGGSYNEQFF. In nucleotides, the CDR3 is TGTGCCAGCAGCCTATACTCCGGGGGGTCCTACAATGAGCAGTTCTTC.

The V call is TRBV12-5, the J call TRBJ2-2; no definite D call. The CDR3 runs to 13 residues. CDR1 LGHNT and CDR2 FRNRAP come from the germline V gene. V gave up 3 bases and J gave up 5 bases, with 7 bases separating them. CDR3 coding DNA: TGTGCTAGTGGTTTACGGACGACCGGGGAGCTGTTTTTT. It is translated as CASGLRTTGELFF.

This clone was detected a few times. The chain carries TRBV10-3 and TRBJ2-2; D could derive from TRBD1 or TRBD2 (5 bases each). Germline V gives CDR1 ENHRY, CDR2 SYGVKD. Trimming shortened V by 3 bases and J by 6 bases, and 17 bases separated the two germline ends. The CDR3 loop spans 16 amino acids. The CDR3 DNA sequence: TGTGCCATCAGTGAATCCGGGACCTCTATTCCCGGGGAGCTGTTTTTT. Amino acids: CAISESGTSIPGELFF.

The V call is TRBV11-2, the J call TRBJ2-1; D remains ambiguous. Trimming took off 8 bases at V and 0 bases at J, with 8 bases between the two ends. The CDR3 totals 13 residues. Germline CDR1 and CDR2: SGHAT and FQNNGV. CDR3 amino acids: CASRSPSYNEQFF. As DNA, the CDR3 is TGTGCCAGCCGCTCGCCCTCCTACAATGAGCAGTTCTTC.

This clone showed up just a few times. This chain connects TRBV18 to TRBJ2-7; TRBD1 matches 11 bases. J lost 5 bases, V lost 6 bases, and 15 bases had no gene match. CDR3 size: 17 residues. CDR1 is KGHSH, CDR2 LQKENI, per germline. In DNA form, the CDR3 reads TGTGCCAGCTCTCCGAACGCCGGGACAGGGGGAGTCCACGAGCAGTACTTC. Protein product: CASSPNAGTGGVHEQYF. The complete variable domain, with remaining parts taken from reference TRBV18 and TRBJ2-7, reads NAGVMQNPRHLVRRRGQEARLRCSPMKGHSHVYWYRQLPEEGLKFMVYLQKENIIDESGMPKERFSAEFPKEGPSILRIQQVVRGDSAAYFCASSPNAGTGGVHEQYFGPGTRLTVT.

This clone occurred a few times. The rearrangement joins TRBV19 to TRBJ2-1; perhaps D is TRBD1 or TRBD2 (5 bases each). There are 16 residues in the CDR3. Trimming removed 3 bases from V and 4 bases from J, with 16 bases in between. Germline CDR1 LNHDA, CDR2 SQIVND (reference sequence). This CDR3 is CASSMSRDGLYNEQFF. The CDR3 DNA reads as TGTGCCAGTAGTATGTCCCGGGACGGACTTTACAATGAGCAGTTCTTC.

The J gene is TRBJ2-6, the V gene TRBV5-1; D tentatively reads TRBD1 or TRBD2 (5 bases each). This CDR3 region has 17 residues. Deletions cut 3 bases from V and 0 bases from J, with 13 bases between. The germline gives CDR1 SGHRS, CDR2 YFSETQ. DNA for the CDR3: TGCGCCAGCAGCTGGGACGGACTTCGCTCTGGGGCCAACGTCCTGACTTTC. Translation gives CASSWDGLRSGANVLTF.

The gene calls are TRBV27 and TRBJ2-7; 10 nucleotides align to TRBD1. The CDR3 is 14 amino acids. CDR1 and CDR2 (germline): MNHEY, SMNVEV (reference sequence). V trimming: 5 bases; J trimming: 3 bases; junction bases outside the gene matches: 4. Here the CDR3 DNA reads TGTGCCAGCAGTCCAGGACAGGGGGGCTACGAGCAGTACTTC. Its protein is CASSPGQGGYEQYF.

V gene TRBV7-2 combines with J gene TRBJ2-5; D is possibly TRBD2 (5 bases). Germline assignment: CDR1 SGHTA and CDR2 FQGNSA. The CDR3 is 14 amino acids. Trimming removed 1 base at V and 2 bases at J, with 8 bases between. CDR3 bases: TGTGCCAGCAGCTTAGTCGGGAATCAAGAGACCCAGTACTTC. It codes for CASSLVGNQETQYF. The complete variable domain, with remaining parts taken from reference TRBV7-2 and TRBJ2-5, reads GAGVSQSPSNKVTEKGKDVELRCDPISGHTALYWYRQSLGQGLEFLIYFQGNSAPDKSGLPSDRFSAERTGGSVSTLTIQRTQQEDSAVYLCASSLVGNQETQYFGPGTRLLVL.

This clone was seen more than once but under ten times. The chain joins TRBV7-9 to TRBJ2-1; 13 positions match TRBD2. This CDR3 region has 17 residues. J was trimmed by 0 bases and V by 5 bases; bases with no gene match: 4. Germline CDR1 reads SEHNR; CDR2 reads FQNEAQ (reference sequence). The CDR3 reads CASSPRTSGSSYNEQFF. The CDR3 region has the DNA TGTGCCAGCAGCCCCAGGACTAGCGGGAGCTCCTACAATGAGCAGTTCTTC.

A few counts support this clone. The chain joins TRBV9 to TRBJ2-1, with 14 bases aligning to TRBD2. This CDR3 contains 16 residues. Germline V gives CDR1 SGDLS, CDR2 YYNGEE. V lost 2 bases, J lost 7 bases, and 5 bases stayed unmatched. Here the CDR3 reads CASSVGLAGAENEQFF. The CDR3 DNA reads TGTGCCAGCAGCGTGGGACTAGCGGGGGCGGAAAATGAGCAGTTCTTC.

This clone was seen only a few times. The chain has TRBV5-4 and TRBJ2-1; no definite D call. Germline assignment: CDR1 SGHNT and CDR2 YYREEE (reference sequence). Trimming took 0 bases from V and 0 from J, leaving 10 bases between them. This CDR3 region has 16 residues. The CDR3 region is CASSLGGPSSYNEQFF. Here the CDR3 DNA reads TGTGCCAGCAGCTTGGGTGGTCCTAGCTCCTACAATGAGCAGTTCTTC.

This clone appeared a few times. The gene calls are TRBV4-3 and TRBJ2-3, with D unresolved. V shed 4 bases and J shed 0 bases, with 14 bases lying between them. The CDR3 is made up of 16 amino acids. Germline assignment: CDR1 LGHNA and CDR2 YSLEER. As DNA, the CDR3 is TGCGCCAGCAGCCCCCTTTGGCGGCAAAGCACAGATACGCAGTATTTT. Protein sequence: CASSPLWRQSTDTQYF.

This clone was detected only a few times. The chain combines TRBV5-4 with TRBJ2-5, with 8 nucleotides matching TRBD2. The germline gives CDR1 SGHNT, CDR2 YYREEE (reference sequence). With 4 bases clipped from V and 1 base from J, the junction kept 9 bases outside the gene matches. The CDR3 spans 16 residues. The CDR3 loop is CASSRVSGGLQETQYF. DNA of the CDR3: TGTGCCAGCAGCCGTGTGAGCGGGGGACTCCAAGAGACCCAGTACTTC.

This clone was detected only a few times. In DNA, the CDR3 is TGTGCCAGCAGCTCTAGTGGGCCAGGGGGCTGGGGAGAGACCCAGTACTTC. Translation gives CASSSSGPGGWGETQYF. The J gene is TRBJ2-5, the V gene TRBV9; 8 nucleotides line up with TRBD1. This CDR3 spans 17 amino acids. Germline CDR1 reads SGDLS; CDR2 reads YYNGEE. V lost 4 bases to trimming and J lost 4 bases; unmatched junction nucleotides: 15.

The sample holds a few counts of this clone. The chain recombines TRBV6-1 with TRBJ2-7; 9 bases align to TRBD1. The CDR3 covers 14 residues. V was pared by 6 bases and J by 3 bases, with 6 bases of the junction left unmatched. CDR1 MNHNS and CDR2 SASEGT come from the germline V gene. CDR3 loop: CASRGTGKDYEQYF. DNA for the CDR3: TGTGCCAGCAGGGGGACAGGGAAGGACTACGAGCAGTACTTC.

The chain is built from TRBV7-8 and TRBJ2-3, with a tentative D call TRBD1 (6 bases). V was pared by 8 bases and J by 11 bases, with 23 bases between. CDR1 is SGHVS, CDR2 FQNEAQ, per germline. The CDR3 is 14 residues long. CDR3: CASATGQTPVMQYF. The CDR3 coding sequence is TGTGCCAGCGCCACAGGACAGACCCCTGTGATGCAGTATTTT.

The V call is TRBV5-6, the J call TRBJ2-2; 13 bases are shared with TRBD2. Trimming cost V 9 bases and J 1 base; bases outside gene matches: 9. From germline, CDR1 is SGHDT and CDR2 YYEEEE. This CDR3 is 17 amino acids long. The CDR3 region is CATRRTSGSVNTGELFF. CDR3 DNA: TGTGCCACCCGTAGGACTAGCGGGAGCGTGAACACCGGGGAGCTGTTTTTT.

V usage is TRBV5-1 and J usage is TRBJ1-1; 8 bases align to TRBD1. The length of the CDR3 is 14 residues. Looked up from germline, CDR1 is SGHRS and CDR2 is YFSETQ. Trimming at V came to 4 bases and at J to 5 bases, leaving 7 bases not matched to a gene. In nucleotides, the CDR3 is TGCGCCAGCAGCGAAGGGACAGGAGGAACTGAAGCTTTCTTT. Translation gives CASSEGTGGTEAFF.

The CDR3 DNA is TGTGCCAGCTCACCAGTCCCTAGCGGGAGTGCCGGGGAGCTGTTTTTT. It specifies CASSPVPSGSAGELFF. The rearrangement joins TRBV18 to TRBJ2-2; 10 positions agree with TRBD2. V dropped 2 bases and J dropped 6; count of bases not matched to a gene: 6. CDR3 length equals 16 residues. CDR1 and CDR2 (germline): KGHSH, LQKENI.